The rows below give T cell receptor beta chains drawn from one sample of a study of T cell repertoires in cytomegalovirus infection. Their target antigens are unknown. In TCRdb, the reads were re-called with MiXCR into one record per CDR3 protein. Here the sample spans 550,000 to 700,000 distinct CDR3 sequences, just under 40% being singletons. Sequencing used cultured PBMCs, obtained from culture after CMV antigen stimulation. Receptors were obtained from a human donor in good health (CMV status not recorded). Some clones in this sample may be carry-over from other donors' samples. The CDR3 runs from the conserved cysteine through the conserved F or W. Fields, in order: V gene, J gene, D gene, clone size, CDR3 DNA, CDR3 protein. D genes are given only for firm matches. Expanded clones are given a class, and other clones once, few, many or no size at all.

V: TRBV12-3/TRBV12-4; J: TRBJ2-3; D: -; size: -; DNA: TGTGCCAGCAGTTATACGGGGAGCACAGATACGCAGTATTTT; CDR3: CASSYTGSTDTQYF
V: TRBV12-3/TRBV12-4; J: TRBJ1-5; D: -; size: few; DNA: TGTGCCAGCAGTTTAGCTGCCATTCCGCCCCAGCATTTT; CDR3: CASSLAAIPPQHF
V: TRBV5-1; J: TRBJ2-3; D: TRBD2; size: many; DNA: TGTGCCAGCAGCTTAGCGGGGGGGCCGACAGATACGCAGTATTTT; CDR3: CASSLAGGPTDTQYF
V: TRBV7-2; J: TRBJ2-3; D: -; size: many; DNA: TGTGCCAGCAGCCGGACGAGGACGCAGTATTTT; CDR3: CASSRTRTQYF
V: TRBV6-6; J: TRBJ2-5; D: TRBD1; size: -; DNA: TGTGCCAGCAACCCCGGACAGGGATGGGTAGAGACCCAGTACTTC; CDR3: CASNPGQGWVETQYF
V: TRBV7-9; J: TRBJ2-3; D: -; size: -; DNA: TGTGCCAGCAGCCCACCGCGGCATACGCAGTATTTT; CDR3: CASSPPRHTQYF
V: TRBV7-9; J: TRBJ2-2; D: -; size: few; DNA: TGTGCCAGCAGCACCCTTGGCGCGGGGGAGCTGTTTTTT; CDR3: CASSTLGAGELFF
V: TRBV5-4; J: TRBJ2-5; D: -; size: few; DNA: TGTGCCAGCAGCTACCCGACTAGTGGGGGTGGAGAGACCCAGTACTTC; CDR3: CASSYPTSGGGETQYF
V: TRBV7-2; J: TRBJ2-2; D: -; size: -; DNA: TGTGCCAGCAGCTTACCCGGACCCGGGGAGCTGTTTTTT; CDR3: CASSLPGPGELFF
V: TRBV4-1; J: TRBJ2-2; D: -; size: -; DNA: TGCGCCAGCAGCCAAGGGGCTACCAACACCGGGGAGCTGTTTTTT; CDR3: CASSQGATNTGELFF
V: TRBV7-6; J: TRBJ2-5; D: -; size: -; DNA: TGTGCCAGCAGCTTAGTGGCGGCGCAAGAGACCCAGTACTTC; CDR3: CASSLVAAQETQYF
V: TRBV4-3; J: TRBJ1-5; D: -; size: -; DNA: TGCGCCAGCAGCCAAGAATATTCAGGGATCCGGCAGCCCCAGCATTTT; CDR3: CASSQEYSGIRQPQHF
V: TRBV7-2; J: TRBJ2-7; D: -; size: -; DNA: TGTGCCAGCAGCACCGGGGACTTTTACGAGCAGTACTTC; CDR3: CASSTGDFYEQYF
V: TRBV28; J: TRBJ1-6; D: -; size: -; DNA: TGTGCCAGCAGTTTACCCCTCGGAGGGCCCCTCCACTTT; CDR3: CASSLPLGGPLHF
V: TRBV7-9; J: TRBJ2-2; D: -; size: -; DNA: TGTGCCAGCAGCCCCGTGGGTCTTCGCAGCAGGGAGCTGTTTTTT; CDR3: CASSPVGLRSRELFF
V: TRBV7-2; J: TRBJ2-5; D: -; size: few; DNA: TGTGCCAGCAGCACCGAACATGGAGAGACCCAGTACTTC; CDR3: CASSTEHGETQYF
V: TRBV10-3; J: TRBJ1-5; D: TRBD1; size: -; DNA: TGTGCCATCAGTAAGGGACAGGGATTCAATCAGCCCCAGCATTTT; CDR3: CAISKGQGFNQPQHF
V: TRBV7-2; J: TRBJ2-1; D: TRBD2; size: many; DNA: TGTGCCAGCAGCTCTGGACTAGCGATCTACAATGAGCAGTTCTTC; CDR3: CASSSGLAIYNEQFF
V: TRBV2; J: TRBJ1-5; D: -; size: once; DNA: TGTGCCAGCAGTGAAGCAATTGGTTGGCAGCCCCAGCATTTT; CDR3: CASSEAIGWQPQHF
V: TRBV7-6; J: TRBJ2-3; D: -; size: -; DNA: TGTGCCAGCAGGACGATTAGCGGAGCAAACACAGATACGCAGTATTTT; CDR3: CASRTISGANTDTQYF
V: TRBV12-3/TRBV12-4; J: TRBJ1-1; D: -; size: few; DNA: TGTGCCAGCAGGAGACGAGGGACTGAAGCTTTCTTT; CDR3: CASRRRGTEAFF
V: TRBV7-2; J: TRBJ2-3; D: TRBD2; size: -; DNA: TGTGCCAGCAGCTTCTTTCGAGCGGGGGGAGATACGCAGTATTTT; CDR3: CASSFFRAGGDTQYF
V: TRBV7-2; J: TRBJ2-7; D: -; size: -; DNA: TGTGCCAGCAGCTTATGGGCTTCACAGTCGAGCTCCTACGAGCAGTACTTC; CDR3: CASSLWASQSSSYEQYF
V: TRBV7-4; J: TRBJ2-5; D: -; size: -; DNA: TGTGCCAGCAGCCCAGGGGTTGCTCCGGGGCGAAAATTC; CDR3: CASSPGVAPGRKF
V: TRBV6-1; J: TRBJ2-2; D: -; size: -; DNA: TGTGCCAGCAGTGAAGCGGGGGGTTCCGTCGGGGAGCTGTTTTTT; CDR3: CASSEAGGSVGELFF
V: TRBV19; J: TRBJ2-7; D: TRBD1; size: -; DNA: TGTGCCAGCAGCATACAGGGGGCATCCTACGAGCAGTACTTC; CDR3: CASSIQGASYEQYF
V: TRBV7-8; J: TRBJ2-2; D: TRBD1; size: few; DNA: TGTGCCAGCAGCTTATTGACAGGGGGGAACACCGGGGAGCTGTTTTTT; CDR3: CASSLLTGGNTGELFF
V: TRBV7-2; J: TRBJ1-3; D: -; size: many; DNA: TGTGCCAGCAGCTTAGGGATCGATGGTCCCGGAAACACCATATATTTT; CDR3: CASSLGIDGPGNTIYF
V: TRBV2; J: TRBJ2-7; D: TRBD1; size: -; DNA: TGTGCCAGCGGGGGACAGCGCTACGAGCAGTACTTC; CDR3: CASGGQRYEQYF
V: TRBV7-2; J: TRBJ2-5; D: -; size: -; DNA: TGTGCCAGCAGCCAAAACCCGGGCGGGGACCAGTACTTC; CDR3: CASSQNPGGDQYF
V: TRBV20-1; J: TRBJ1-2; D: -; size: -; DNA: TGCAGTGCTAGAGAGGACGACTACGGGGGCTACACCTTC; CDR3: CSAREDDYGGYTF
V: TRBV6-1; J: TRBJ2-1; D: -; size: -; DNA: TGTGCCAGCAGTTCCTCCGGGACCGGGACGAGGAAGCAGTTCTTC; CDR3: CASSSSGTGTRKQFF
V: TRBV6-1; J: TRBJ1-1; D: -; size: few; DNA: TGTGCCAGCCCCCGGTTTGGGGGCCAGAAGGTAAATGAAGCTTTCTTT; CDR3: CASPRFGGQKVNEAFF
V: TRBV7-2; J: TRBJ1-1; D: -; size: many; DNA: TGTGCCAGCAGCTTAGACGGGGGGGTGAACACTGAAGCTTTCTTT; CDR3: CASSLDGGVNTEAFF
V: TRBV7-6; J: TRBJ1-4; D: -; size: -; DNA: TGTGCCAGCAGCCGACCCGTCGCGAAGGCTAATGAAAAACTGTTTTTT; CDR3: CASSRPVAKANEKLFF
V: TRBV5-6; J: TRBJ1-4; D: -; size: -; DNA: TGTGCCAGCAGCTTGGTGGGGCCTAATGAAAAACTGTTTTTT; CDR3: CASSLVGPNEKLFF
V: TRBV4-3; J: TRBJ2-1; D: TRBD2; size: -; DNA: TGCGCCAGCAGCAACCGACGGGAGGGTGAGCAGTTCTTC; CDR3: CASSNRREGEQFF
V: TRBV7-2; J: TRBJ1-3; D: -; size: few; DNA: TGTGCCAGCAGGCCCCCCCTTCCCCGGGACTCTGGAAACACCATATATTTT; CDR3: CASRPPLPRDSGNTIYF
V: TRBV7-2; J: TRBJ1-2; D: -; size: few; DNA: TGTGCCAGCAGCTCGGGTACTATTCCCCCCTTCGGCTACACCTTC; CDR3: CASSSGTIPPFGYTF
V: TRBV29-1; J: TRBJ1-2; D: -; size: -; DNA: TGCAGCGTTGGGGGGAATGGCTACACCTTC; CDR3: CSVGGNGYTF
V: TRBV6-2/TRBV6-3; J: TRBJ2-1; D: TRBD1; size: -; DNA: TGTGCCAGCAGTTACTCGCGGGACAGGGGGCCCTACAATGAGCAGTTCTTC; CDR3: CASSYSRDRGPYNEQFF
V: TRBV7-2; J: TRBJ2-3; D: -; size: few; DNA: TGTGCCAGCAGTCCCCCCGGGGCTAGGGGCTCAGATACGCAGTATTTT; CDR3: CASSPPGARGSDTQYF
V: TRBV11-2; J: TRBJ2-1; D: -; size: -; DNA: TGTGCCAGCAGCCTCGGGGGAGAGAAGCAGTTCTTC; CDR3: CASSLGGEKQFF
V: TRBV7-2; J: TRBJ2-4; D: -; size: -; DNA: TGTGCCAGCAGCTTAGGCGGCCGGGGCCTAGCCAAAAACATTCAGTACTTC; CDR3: CASSLGGRGLAKNIQYF
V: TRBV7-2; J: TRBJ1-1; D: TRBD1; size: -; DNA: TGTGCCAGCAGCCAAGGGACAGGGATCAAGGCTTTCTTT; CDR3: CASSQGTGIKAFF
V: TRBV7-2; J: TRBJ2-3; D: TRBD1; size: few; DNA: TGTGCCAGCAGTCATCGACAGGGCGGGGATACGCAGTATTTT; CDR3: CASSHRQGGDTQYF
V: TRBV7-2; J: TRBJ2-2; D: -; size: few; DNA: TGTGCCAGCAGCTTTCAAGCGAACACCGGGGAGCTGTTTTTT; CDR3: CASSFQANTGELFF
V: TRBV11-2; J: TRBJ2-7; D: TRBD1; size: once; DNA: TGTGCCAGCAGCTACGTTCGGGACAGCACCTACGAGCAGTACTTC; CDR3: CASSYVRDSTYEQYF
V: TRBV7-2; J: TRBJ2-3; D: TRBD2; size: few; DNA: TGTGCCAGCAGCTTAGGCGCTACTAGCGGACACACAGATACGCAGTATTTT; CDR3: CASSLGATSGHTDTQYF
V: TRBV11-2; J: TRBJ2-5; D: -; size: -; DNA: TGTGCCAGCAGCTTAGGTCTGGGGTTGGAGACCCAGTACTTC; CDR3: CASSLGLGLETQYF
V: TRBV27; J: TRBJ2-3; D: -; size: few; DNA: TGTGCCAGCAGTTTAGGCGGGGAGACAGATACGCAGTATTTT; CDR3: CASSLGGETDTQYF
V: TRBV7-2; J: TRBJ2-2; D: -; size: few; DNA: TGTGCCAGCAGCTTAGCTCCCGGCGCGAACACCGGGGAGCTGTTTTTT; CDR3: CASSLAPGANTGELFF
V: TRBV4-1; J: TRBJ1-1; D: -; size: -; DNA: TGCGCCAGCAGCCAAGAGGGCGGGGGATTAGAAGCTTTCTTT; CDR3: CASSQEGGGLEAFF
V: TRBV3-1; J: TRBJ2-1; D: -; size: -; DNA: TGTGCCAGCAGCCAACTTTCTAGGGACAATGAGCAGTTCTTC; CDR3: CASSQLSRDNEQFF
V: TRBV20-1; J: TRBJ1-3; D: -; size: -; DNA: TGCAGTGCCCCCAGGGACTCTGGAAACACCATATATTTT; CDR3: CSAPRDSGNTIYF
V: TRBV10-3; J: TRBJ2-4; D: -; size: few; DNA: TGTGCCATCAGACCGGACGGAATAGCCAAAAACATTCAGTACTTC; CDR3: CAIRPDGIAKNIQYF
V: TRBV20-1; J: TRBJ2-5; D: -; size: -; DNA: TGCAGTGCTAGAGATCGCCGCTTAGGGGGGACCCAGTACTTC; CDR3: CSARDRRLGGTQYF
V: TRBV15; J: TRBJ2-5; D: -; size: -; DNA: TGTGCCACCAGCAGCCCAGACCGACAAGAGACCCAGTACTTC; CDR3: CATSSPDRQETQYF
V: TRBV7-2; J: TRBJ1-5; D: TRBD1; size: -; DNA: TGTGCCAGCAGGACAGGGGAGAAAGGTCAGCCCCAGCATTTT; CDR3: CASRTGEKGQPQHF